The sequence of this T cell receptor (beta chain) was determined in a study of monozygotic twins with inflammatory bowel disease. General observations from the study: Patient-specific immunosuppressive treatments may have made repertoires more variable. Ultimately, a single strong signal or clonotype associated with IBD was not supported.

TCRdb re-called the 5' RACE reads, yielding one record per CDR3 amino acid sequence without DNA. This repertoire includes 300,000 to 350,000 distinct CDR3 sequences. The CDR3 has 15 amino acids. The V gene's germline CDR1 is MDHEN and CDR2 SYDVKM. In regard to this clonotype: Its antigen is undetermined.

Sequenced input: blood. This chain connects TRBV28 to TRBJ1-5. This TCR came from a human donor with ulcerative colitis or Crohn's disease, or a healthy co-twin of an affected twin (not recorded which). The CDR3 region is CASTSGVGGNQPQHF.